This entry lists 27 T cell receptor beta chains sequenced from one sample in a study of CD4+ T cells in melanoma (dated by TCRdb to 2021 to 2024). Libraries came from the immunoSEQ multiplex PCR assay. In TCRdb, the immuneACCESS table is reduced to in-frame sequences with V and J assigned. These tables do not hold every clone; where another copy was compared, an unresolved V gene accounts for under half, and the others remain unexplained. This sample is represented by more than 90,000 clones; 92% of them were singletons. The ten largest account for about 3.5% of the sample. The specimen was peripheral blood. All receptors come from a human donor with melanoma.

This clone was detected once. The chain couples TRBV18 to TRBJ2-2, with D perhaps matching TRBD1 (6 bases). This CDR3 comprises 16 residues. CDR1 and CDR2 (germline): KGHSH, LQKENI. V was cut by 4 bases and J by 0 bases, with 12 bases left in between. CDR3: CASSQTGPPNTGELFF. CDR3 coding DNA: TGTGCCAGCTCACAAACAGGGCCCCCGAACACCGGGGAGCTGTTTTTT.

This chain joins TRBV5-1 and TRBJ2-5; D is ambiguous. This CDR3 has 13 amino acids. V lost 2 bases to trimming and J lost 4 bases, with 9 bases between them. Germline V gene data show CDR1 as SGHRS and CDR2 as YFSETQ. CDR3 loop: CASSFGVAETQYF. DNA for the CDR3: TGCGCCAGCAGCTTTGGGGTAGCAGAGACCCAGTACTTC.

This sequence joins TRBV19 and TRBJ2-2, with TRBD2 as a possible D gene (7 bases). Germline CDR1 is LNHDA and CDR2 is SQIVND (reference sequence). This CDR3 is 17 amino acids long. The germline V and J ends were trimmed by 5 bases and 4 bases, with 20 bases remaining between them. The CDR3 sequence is CASSPGQGGVGTGELFF. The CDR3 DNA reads TGTGCCAGTAGTCCGGGACAAGGGGGGGTCGGCACCGGGGAGCTGTTTTTT.

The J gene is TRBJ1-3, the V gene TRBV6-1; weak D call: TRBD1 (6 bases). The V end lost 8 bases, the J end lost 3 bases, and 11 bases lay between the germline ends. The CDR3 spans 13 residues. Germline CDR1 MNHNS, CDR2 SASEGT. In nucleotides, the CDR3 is TGTGCCAGCGGAACAGGGAGTGGAAACACCATATATTTT. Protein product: CASGTGSGNTIYF.

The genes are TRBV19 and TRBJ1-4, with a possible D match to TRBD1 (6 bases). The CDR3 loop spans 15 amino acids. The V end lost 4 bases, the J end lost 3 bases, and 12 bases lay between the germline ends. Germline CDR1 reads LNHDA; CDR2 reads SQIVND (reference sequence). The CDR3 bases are TGTGCCAGTAGTACACAACAGGGACCTAATGAAAAACTGTTTTTT. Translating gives CASSTQQGPNEKLFF. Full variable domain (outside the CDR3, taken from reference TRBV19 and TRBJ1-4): DGGITQSPKYLFRKEGQNVTLSCEQNLNHDAMYWYRQDPGQGLRLIYYSQIVNDFQKGDIAEGYSVSREKKESFPLTVTSAQKNPTAFYLCASSTQQGPNEKLFFGSGTQLSVL.

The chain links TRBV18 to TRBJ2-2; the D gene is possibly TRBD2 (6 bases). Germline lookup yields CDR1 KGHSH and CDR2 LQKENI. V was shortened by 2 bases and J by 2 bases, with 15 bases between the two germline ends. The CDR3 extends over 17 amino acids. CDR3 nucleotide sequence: TGTGCCAGCTCACCAAAGATTATTAGCGGCAACACCGGGGAGCTGTTTTTT. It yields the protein CASSPKIISGNTGELFF.

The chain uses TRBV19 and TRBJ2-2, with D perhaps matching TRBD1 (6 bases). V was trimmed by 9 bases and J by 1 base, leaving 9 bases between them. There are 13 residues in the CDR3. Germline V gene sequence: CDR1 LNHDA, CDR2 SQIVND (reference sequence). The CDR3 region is CASPGQNTGELFF. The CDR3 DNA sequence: TGTGCCAGCCCGGGACAGAACACCGGGGAGCTGTTTTTT.

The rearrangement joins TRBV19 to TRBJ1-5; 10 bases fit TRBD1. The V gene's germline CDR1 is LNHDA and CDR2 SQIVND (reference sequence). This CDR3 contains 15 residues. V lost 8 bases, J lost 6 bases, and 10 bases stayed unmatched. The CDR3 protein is CASGPRDRGTQPQHF. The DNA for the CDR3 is TGTGCCAGTGGTCCCAGGGACAGGGGAACTCAGCCCCAGCATTTT. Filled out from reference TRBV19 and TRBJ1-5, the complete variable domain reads DGGITQSPKYLFRKEGQNVTLSCEQNLNHDAMYWYRQDPGQGLRLIYYSQIVNDFQKGDIAEGYSVSREKKESFPLTVTSAQKNPTAFYLCASGPRDRGTQPQHFGDGTRLSIL.

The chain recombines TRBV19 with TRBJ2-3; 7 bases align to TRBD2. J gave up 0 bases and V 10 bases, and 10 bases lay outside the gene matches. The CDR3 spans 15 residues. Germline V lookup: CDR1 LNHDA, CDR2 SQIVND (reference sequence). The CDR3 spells CATSSLAVSTDTQYF. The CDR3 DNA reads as TGTGCCACCAGCTCTCTAGCGGTTAGCACAGATACGCAGTATTTT.

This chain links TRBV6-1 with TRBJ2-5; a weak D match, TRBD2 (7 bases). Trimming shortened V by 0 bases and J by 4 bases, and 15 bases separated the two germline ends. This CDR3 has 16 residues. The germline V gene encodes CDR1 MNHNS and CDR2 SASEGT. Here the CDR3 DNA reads TGTGCCAGCAGTGAAGCAGGGGGGGCCCTAGCAGAGACCCAGTACTTC. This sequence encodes CASSEAGGALAETQYF.

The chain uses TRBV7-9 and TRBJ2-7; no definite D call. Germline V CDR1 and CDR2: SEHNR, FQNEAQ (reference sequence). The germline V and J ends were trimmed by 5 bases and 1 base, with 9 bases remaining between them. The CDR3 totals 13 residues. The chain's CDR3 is CASSPLESYEQYF. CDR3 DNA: TGTGCCAGCAGCCCGCTAGAATCCTACGAGCAGTACTTC.

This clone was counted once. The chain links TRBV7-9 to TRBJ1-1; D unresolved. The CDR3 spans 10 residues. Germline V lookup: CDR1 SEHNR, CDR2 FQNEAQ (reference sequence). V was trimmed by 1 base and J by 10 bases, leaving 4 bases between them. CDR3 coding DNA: TGTGCCAGCAGCTTAGAGAGAGCTTTCTTT. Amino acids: CASSLERAFF.

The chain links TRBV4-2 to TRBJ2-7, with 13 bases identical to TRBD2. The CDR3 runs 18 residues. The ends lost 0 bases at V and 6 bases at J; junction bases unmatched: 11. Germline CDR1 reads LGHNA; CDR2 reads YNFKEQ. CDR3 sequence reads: CASSQDPGGTSGNIEQYF. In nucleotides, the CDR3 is TGTGCCAGCAGCCAAGATCCGGGGGGGACTAGCGGGAACATCGAGCAGTACTTC.

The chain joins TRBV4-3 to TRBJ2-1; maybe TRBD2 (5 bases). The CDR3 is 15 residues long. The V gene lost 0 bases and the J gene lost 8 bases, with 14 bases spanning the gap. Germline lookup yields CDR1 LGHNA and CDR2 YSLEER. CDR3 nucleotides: TGCGCCAGCAGCCAAGAGGCAAAGGGAGTTGATGAGCAGTTCTTC. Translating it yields CASSQEAKGVDEQFF.

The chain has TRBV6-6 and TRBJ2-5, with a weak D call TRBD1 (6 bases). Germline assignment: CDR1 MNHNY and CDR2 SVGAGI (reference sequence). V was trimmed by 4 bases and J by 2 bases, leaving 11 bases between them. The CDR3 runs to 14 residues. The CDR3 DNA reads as TGTGCCAGCAGTTTTCCAGGGACACAAGAGACCCAGTACTTC. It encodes CASSFPGTQETQYF.

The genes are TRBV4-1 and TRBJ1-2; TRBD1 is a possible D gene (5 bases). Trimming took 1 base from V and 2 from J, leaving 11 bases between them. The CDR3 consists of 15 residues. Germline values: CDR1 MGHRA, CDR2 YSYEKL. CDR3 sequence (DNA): TGCGCCAGCAGCCAAGGGTTACAGGAAAACTATGGCTACACCTTC. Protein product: CASSQGLQENYGYTF.

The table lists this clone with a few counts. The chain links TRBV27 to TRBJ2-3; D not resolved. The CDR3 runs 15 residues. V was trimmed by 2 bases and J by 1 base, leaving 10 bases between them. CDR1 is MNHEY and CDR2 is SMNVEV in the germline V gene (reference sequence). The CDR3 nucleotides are TGTGCCAGCAGTTTAGAGGATCCGGGCACAGATACGCAGTATTTT. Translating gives CASSLEDPGTDTQYF.

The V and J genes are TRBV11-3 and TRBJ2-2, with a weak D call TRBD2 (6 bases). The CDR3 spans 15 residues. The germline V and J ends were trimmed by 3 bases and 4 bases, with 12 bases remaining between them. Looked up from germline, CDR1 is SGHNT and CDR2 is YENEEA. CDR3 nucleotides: TGTGCCAGCAGCTTGATGGGGGGAGGCACCGGGGAGCTGTTTTTT. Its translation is CASSLMGGGTGELFF.

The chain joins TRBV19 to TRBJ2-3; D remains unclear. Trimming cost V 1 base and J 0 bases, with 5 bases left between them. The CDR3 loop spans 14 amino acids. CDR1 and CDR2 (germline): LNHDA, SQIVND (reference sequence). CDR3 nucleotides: TGTGCCAGTAGTATAGGACGTAGCACAGATACGCAGTATTTT. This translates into CASSIGRSTDTQYF.

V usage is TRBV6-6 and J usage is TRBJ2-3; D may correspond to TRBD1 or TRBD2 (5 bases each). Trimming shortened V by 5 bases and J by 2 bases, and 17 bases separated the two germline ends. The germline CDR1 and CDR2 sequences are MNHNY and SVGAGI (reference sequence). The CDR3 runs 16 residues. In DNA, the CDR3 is TGTGCCAGCAGTCCACCGGGACGAACGATCACAGATACGCAGTATTTT. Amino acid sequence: CASSPPGRTITDTQYF.

CDR3 loop: CASRPSGTRGAGELFF. CDR3 bases: TGTGCCAGCAGACCTTCCGGGACTAGAGGGGCCGGGGAGCTGTTTTTT. The V call is TRBV14, the J call TRBJ2-2; 8 bases map to TRBD2. This CDR3 is built from 16 residues. The V gene end was trimmed by 6 bases and the J gene end by 6 bases; junction bases not matched to a gene: 12. Germline loops: CDR1 SGHDN, CDR2 FVKESK.

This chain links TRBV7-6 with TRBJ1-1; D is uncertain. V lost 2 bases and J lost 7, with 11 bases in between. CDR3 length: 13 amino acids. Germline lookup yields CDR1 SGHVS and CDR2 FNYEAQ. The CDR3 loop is CASSLNWGSEAFF. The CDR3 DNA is TGTGCCAGCAGCTTAAACTGGGGTAGTGAAGCTTTCTTT.

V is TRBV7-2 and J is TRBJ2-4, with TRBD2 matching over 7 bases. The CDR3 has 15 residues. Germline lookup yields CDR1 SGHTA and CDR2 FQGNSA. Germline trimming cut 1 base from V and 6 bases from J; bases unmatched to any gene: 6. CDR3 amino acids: CASSLVAGAINIQYF. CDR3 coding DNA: TGTGCCAGCAGCTTAGTCGCGGGAGCGATAAACATTCAGTACTTC.

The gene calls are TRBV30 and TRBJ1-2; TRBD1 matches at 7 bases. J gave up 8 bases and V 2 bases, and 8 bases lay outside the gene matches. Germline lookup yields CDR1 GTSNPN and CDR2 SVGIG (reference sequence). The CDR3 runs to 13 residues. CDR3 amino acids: CAWSPTGREGYTF. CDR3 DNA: TGTGCCTGGAGTCCGACAGGGCGGGAGGGCTACACCTTC.

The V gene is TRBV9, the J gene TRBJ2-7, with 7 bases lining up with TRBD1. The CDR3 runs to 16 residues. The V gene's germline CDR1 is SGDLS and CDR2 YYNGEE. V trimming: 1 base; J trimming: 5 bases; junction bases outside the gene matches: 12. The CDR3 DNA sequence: TGTGCCAGCAGCGTATCCCCCTGGGACAGCCCAAACGAGCAGTACTTC. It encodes CASSVSPWDSPNEQYF.

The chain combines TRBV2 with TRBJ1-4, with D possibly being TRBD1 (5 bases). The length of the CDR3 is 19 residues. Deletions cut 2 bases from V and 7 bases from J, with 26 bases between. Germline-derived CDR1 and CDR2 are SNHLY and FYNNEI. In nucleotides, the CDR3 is TGTGCCAGCAGTGAAACAGGTATTTGGACGCCTCCCGAGGCTGAAAAACTGTTTTTT. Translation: CASSETGIWTPPEAEKLFF.

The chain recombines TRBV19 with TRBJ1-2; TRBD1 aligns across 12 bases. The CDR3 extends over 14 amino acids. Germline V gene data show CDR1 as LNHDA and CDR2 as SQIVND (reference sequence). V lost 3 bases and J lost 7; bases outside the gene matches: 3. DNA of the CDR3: TGTGCCAGTAGTATTGGGACAGGGGGCTTTGGCTACACCTTC. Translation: CASSIGTGGFGYTF.